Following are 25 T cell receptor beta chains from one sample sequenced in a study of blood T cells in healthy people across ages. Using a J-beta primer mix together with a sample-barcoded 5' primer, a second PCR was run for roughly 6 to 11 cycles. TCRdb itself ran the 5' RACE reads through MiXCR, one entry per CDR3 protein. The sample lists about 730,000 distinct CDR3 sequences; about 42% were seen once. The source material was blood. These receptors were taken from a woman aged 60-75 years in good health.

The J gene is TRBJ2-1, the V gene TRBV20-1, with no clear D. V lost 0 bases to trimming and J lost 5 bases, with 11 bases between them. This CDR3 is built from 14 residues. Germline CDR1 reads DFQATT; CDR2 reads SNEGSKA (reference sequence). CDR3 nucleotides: TGCAGTGCTAGAGAGCCGGGCGCCCACAATGAGCAGTTCTTC. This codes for CSAREPGAHNEQFF.

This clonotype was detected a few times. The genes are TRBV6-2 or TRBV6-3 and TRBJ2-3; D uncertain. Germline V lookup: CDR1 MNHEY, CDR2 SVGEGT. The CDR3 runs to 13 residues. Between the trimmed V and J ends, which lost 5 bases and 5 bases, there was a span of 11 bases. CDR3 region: CASSPRLLDTQYF. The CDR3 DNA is TGTGCCAGCAGTCCCCGGTTATTAGATACGCAGTATTTT.

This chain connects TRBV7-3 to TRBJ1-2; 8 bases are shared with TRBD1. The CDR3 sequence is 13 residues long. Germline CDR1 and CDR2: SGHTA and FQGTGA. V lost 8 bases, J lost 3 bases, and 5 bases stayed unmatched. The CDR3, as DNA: TGTGCCAGCGGTGGGGGACAGGACTATGGCTACACCTTC. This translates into CASGGGQDYGYTF.

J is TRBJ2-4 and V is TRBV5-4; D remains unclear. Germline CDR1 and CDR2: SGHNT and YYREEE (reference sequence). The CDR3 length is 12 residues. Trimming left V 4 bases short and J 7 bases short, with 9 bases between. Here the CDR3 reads CASSQDANIQYF. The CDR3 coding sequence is TGTGCCAGCAGCCAAGACGCGAACATTCAGTACTTC.

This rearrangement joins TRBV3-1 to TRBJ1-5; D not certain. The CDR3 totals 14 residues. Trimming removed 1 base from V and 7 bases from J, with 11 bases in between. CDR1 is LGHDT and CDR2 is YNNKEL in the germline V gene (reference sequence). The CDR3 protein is CASSQGAKEQPQHF. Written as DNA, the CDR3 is TGTGCCAGCAGCCAAGGGGCAAAGGAACAGCCCCAGCATTTT.

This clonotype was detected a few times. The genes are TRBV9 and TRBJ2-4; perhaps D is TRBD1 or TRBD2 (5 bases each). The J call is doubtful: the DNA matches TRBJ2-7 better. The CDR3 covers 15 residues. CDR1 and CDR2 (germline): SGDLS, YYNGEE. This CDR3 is CASSVGTGLIGEQYF. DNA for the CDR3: TGTGCCAGCAGCGTAGGAACGGGGCTGATTGGCGAGCAGTACTTC.

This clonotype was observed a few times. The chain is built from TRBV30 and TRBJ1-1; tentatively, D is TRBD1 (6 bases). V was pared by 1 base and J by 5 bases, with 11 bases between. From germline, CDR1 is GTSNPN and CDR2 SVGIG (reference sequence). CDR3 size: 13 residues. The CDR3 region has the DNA TGTGCCTGGAGTGACAGGGTAGGGACTGAAGCTTTCTTT. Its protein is CAWSDRVGTEAFF.

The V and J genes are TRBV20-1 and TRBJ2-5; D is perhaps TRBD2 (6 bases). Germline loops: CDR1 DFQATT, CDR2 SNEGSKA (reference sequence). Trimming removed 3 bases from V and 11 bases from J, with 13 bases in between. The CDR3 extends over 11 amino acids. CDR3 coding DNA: TGCAGTGCTAGCCGGGACTCAGAGCAGTACTTC. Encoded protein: CSASRDSEQYF.

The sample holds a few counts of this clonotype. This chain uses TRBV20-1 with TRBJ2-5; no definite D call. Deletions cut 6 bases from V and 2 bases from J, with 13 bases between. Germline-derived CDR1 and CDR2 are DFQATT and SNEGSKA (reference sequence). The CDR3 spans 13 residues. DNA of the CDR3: TGCAGTGCCATGCCCCACCATCAAGAGACCCAGTACTTC. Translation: CSAMPHHQETQYF.

The CDR3 sequence: CSGGRGLNTGELFF. Written as DNA, the CDR3 is TGCAGCGGAGGCAGGGGGCTCAACACCGGGGAGCTGTTTTTT. This chain links TRBV29-1 with TRBJ2-2, with 8 bases matching TRBD1. The V and J ends lost 7 bases and 2 bases, in that order; junction bases with no gene match: 6. CDR3 size: 14 residues. CDR1 is SQVTM, CDR2 ANQGSEA, per germline.

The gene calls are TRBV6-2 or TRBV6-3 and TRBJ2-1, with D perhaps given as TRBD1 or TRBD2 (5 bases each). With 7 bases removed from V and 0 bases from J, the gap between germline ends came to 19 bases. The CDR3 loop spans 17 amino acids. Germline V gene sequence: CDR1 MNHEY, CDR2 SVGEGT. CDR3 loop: CASTGDGPIDSYNEQFF. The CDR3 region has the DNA TGTGCCAGCACCGGGGACGGACCTATCGACTCCTACAATGAGCAGTTCTTC.

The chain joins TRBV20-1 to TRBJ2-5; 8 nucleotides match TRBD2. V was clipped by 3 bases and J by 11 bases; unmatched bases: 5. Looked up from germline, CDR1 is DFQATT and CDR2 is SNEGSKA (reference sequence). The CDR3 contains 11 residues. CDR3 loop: CSASSGVVQYF. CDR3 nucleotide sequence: TGCAGTGCTAGTAGCGGGGTGGTGCAGTACTTC.

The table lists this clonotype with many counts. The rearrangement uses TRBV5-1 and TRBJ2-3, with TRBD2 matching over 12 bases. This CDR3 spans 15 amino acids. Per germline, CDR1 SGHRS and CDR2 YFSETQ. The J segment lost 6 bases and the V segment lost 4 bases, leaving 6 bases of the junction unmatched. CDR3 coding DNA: TGCGCCAGCAGCCCGACTAGCGGGGGAGGGGATACGCAGTATTTT. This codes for CASSPTSGGGDTQYF.

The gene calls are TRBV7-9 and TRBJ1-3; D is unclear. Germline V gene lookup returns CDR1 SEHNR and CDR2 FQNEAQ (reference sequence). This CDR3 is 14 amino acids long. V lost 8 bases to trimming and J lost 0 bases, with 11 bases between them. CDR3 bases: TGTGCCAGCCGGGAGGCCCGCTCTGGAAACACCATATATTTT. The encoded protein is CASREARSGNTIYF. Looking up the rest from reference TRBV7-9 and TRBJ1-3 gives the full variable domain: DTGVSQNPRHKITKRGQNVTFRCDPISEHNRLYWYRQTLGQGPEFLTYFQNEAQLEKSRLLSDRFSAERPKGSFSTLEIQRTEQGDSAMYLCASREARSGNTIYFGEGSWLTVV.

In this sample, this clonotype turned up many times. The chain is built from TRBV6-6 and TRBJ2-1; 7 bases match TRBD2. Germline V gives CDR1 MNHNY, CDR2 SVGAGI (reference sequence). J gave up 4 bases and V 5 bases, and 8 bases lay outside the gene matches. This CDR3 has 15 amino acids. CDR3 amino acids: CASSDRGVVYNEQFF. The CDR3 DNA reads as TGTGCCAGCAGTGACCGGGGGGTAGTATACAATGAGCAGTTCTTC.

CDR3 residues: CASSQVTGGSSYNSPLHF. The CDR3 nucleotides read TGCGCCAGCAGCCAAGTAACAGGGGGAAGCTCCTATAATTCACCCCTCCACTTT. The chain combines TRBV4-3 with TRBJ1-6; 8 bases align to TRBD1. The CDR3 is 18 amino acids. The V gene's germline CDR1 is LGHNA and CDR2 YSLEER. The ends lost 1 base at V and 0 bases at J; junction bases unmatched: 5.

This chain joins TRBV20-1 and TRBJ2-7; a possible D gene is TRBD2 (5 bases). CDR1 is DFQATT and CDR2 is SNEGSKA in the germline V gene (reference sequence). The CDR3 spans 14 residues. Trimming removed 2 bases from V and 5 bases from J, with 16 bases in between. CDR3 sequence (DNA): TGCAGTGCTAGACGAAGCGGTGGTAGCCACGAGCAGTACTTC. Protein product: CSARRSGGSHEQYF.

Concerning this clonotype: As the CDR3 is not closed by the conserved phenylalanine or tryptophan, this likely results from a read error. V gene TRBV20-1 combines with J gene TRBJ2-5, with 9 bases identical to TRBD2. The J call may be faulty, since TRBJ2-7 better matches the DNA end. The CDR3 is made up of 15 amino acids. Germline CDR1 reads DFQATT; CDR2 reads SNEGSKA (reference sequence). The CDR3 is CSARDQLAGNYEQYC. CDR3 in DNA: TGCAGTGCTAGAGATCAGCTAGCGGGAAACTACGAGCAGTACTGC.

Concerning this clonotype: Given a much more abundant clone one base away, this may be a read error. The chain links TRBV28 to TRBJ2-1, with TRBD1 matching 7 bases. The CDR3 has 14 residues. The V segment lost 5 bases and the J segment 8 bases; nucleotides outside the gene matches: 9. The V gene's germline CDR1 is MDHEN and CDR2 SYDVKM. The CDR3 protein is CASSATRQGDEQFF. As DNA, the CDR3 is TGTGCCAGCAGTGCGACTCGACAGGGCGATGAGCAGTTCTTC.

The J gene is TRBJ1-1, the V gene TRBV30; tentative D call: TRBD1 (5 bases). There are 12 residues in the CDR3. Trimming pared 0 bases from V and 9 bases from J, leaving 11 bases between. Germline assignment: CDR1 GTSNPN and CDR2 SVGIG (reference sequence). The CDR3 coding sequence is TGTGCCTGGAGTGTGGGGGTACAGAAAGCTTTCTTT. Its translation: CAWSVGVQKAFF.

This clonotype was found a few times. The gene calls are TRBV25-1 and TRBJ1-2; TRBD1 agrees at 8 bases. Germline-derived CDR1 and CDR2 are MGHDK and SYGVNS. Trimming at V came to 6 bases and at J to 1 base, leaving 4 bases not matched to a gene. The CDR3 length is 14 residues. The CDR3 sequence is CASSWDRNNYGYTF. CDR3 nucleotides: TGTGCCAGCAGCTGGGACAGGAATAACTATGGCTACACCTTC.

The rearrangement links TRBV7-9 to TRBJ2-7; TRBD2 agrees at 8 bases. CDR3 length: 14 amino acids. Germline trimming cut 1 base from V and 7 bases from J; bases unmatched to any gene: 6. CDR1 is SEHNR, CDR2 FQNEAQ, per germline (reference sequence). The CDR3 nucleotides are TGTGCCAGCAGCTTAGGAGCGGGAGATGGAGAGCAGTACTTC. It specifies CASSLGAGDGEQYF. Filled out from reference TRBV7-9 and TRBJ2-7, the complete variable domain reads DTGVSQNPRHKITKRGQNVTFRCDPISEHNRLYWYRQTLGQGPEFLTYFQNEAQLEKSRLLSDRFSAERPKGSFSTLEIQRTEQGDSAMYLCASSLGAGDGEQYFGPGTRLTVT.

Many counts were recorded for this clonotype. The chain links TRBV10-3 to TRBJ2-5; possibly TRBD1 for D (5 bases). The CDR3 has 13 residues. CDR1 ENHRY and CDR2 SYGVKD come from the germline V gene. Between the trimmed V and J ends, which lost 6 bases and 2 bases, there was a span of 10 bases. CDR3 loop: CAIRDPGQETQYF. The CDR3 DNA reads TGTGCCATCAGGGACCCAGGGCAAGAGACCCAGTACTTC.

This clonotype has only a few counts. CDR3 in amino acids: CASSLTGTPSNQPQHF. The CDR3 bases are TGTGCCAGCAGCTTGACAGGGACCCCTAGCAATCAGCCCCAGCATTTT. The V and J genes are TRBV7-9 and TRBJ1-5; 7 bases match TRBD1. CDR1 and CDR2 from the germline V gene are SEHNR and FQNEAQ (reference sequence). CDR3 length equals 16 residues. With V trimmed by 3 bases and J by 0 bases, 5 bases remained unmatched. Variable domain in full (rest from reference TRBV7-9 and TRBJ1-5): DTGVSQNPRHKITKRGQNVTFRCDPISEHNRLYWYRQTLGQGPEFLTYFQNEAQLEKSRLLSDRFSAERPKGSFSTLEIQRTEQGDSAMYLCASSLTGTPSNQPQHFGDGTRLSIL.

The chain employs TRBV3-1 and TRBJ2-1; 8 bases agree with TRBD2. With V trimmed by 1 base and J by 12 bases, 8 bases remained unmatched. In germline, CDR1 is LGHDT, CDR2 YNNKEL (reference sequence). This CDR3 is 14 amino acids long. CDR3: CASSQVSSSGRQFF. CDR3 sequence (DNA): TGTGCCAGCAGCCAAGTCAGCTCGAGCGGGAGGCAGTTCTTC.